The T cell receptor beta chain under discussion was sequenced for a study of blood T cell repertoires in COVID-19 (dated by TCRdb to between 2020 and 2021). Concerning the study at large: Samples covering the acute and convalescent phases of COVID-19 were provided by collaborators in the United States, Italy and Spain. The prospective study material was composed of cDNA or gDNA derived from T cells, B-cell-depleted T cells, or PBMCs. Deeply sampled blood TCRbeta repertoires from subjects exposed to, actively infected with, or recovered from COVID-19 were included in the dataset. The repertoires were released in a freely available public database meant as a resource for research on the immune response to SARS-CoV-2. Samples came from the ongoing ImmuneRACE study (first 160 participants) plus 1,254 subjects from 6 global collaborators. Sample metadata almost always included a de-identified subject ID, COVID-19 status, age in years and sex. Where available, HLA class I and class II types were obtained from metadata supplied by the sample provider rather than from assay-based typing. Points the paper makes about the study in general: The quantity of clinical and demographic metadata differed by source and by participant and was supplied without curation.

One collaborating source in Seattle enrolled patients during active infection and followed them longitudinally through the course of disease. Each collaborating institution followed its own protocols to collect whole blood in K2EDTA tubes. For TCRbeta analysis, collaborator samples were shipped as frozen whole blood, as isolated PBMCs, or as DNA extracted from either sample type. With regard to this clone: What this receptor recognizes is not known. No clone much larger than this one lies a single base away; base qualities are absent.

TCRbeta CDR3 regions were amplified from genomic DNA by means of the immunoSEQ Assay, a bias-controlled multiplex PCR. As for how the authors treated the data: The number of nucleated cells in each sample was estimated by amplification of reference gene primers within the assay. To quantify the absolute abundance of each unique TCRbeta CDR3 rearrangement, sequence reads were collapsed and filtered. For each sample, productive Simpson clonality was calculated as the square root of Simpson's diversity index over productive rearrangements. This is the immuneACCESS table as TCRdb keeps it, with only in-frame sequences that have V and J called. A part of the clones is gone; compared with another copy, unresolved V genes explain less than half, and the rest is unexplained. From that table come the V and J calls and clone size; the DNA was used to work out D and trimming. This sample holds hundreds of thousands of clones; approximately 89% were observed only once. Roughly 12% of the sample lies in the top ten.

Sequences were obtained from peripheral blood. The sequence derives from a woman in her forties or fifties with COVID-19, enrolled during active disease.

The CDR3 has the sequence CASSSSRPGRGYDEQFF. The DNA reads TGTGCCAGCAGCTCCTCTCGTCCGGGACGGGGGTACGATGAGCAGTTCTTC. This receptor chain uses TRBV28 and TRBJ2-1; a tentative D match to TRBD2 spans 6 bases. A distance of 26 bases separates the germline ends of V and J, which lose 6 bases and 8 bases respectively. Taken from the germline V gene, the CDR1 and CDR2 loops are MDHEN and SYDVKM. From the cysteine up to the phenylalanine, the CDR3 has a length of 17 residues. Only the CDR3 portion is preserved as DNA: 51 bases, with reading frame beginning at the first base.